Listed below are T cell receptor beta chains from one sample, sequenced in a study of blood T cells in healthy people across ages. TCRdb reprocessed the 5' RACE reads via MiXCR and lists one record per CDR3 protein. The sample includes fewer than 1,000,000 distinct CDR3 sequences, around 45% of them seen just once. Specimen: blood. These receptor sequences come from a man older than 75 in good health. CDR3s include the opening cysteine and the closing phenylalanine or tryptophan. Fields, in order: clone size, D gene, V gene, J gene, CDR3 protein, CDR3 DNA. The D gene is left open where the match is weak. Rows may omit the clone size; those that give it use once, few, many or a size class.

-	TRBD1	TRBV28	TRBJ2-5	CASRADRLNYERYF	TGTGCCAGCAGGGCGGACAGGCTTAACTACGAGCGGTACTTC
few	TRBD1	TRBV6-5	TRBJ2-1	CASSYTRTGMGNEQFF	TGTGCCAGCAGTTACACTCGGACAGGGATGGGCAATGAGCAGTTCTTC
-	-	TRBV12-3/TRBV12-4	TRBJ2-3	CASSGRVGADVQYF	TGTGCCAGCAGTGGAAGGGTGGGCGCAGATGTGCAGTATTTT
-	TRBD2	TRBV10-3	TRBJ2-7	CAIRAGLADEQYF	TGTGCCATCAGAGCGGGACTAGCGGACGAGCAGTACTTC
-	-	TRBV28	TRBJ2-2	CASSTSQGRELFF	TGTGCCAGCAGCACGAGTCAGGGGAGGGAGCTGTTTTTT
-	-	TRBV4-2	TRBJ2-1	CASSQEAAGIDEQFF	TGTGCCAGCAGCCAAGAGGCGGCGGGAATAGATGAGCAGTTCTTC
few	TRBD1	TRBV10-3	TRBJ2-1	CAISPGQGAGNEQFF	TGTGCCATCAGCCCGGGACAGGGGGCTGGTAATGAGCAGTTCTTC
-	TRBD1	TRBV4-1	TRBJ2-7	CASSQFEGAGGSYEQYF	TGCGCCAGCAGCCAATTTGAGGGCGCAGGGGGCTCCTACGAGCAGTACTTC
few	TRBD1	TRBV5-1	TRBJ1-4	CASSRDSNEKLFF	TGCGCCAGCAGCCGGGACAGTAATGAAAAACTGTTTTTT
-	TRBD2	TRBV7-3	TRBJ2-7	CASSSFTGLAGNEQYF	TGTGCCAGCAGCTCCTTCACCGGACTAGCGGGCAATGAGCAGTACTTC
-	-	TRBV20-1	TRBJ1-5	CSARDMEAGTTNQPQHF	TGCAGTGCTAGAGATATGGAGGCAGGGACCACGAATCAGCCCCAGCATTTT
-	TRBD1	TRBV10-3	TRBJ2-1	CAISEPDREQFF	TGTGCCATCAGTGAGCCGGACAGGGAGCAGTTCTTC
few	-	TRBV5-1	TRBJ1-6	CASSLVSGAPSSPLHF	TGCGCCAGCAGCTTGGTATCGGGGGCGCCTAGCTCACCCCTCCACTTT
-	-	TRBV6-2/TRBV6-3	TRBJ2-7	CASSYSRGGRATQYF	TGTGCCAGCAGTTACTCGAGAGGAGGCAGGGCAACCCAGTACTTC
few	-	TRBV20-1	TRBJ1-1	CSAVNSGTMNTEAFF	TGCAGTGCCGTGAACTCAGGGACGATGAACACTGAAGCTTTCTTT
-	TRBD1	TRBV5-4	TRBJ1-1	CASSFETGLTEAFF	TGTGCCAGCAGCTTCGAGACAGGGCTCACTGAAGCTTTCTTT
few	TRBD1	TRBV5-1	TRBJ2-3	CASSRSGQISTDTQYF	TGCGCCAGCAGCCGTTCGGGACAGATAAGCACAGATACGCAGTATTTT
few	TRBD1	TRBV20-1	TRBJ2-1	CSARDRDRAYNEQFF	TGCAGTGCTAGAGATCGGGACAGGGCTTACAATGAGCAGTTCTTC
-	TRBD1	TRBV5-1	TRBJ2-5	CASSPESGGIDYETQYF	TGCGCCAGCAGCCCCGAATCAGGGGGCATTGACTACGAGACCCAGTACTTC
-	TRBD2	TRBV9	TRBJ2-5	CAGSETSGGETQYF	TGTGCCGGCAGCGAAACGTCGGGAGGGGAGACCCAGTACTTC
-	-	TRBV7-8	TRBJ2-7	CASSPYARGSRYEQYF	TGTGCCAGCAGCCCCTACGCCCGGGGCAGCAGATACGAGCAGTACTTC
few	TRBD1	TRBV28	TRBJ2-7	CASSSQGSPYNEQYF	TGTGCCAGCAGTTCACAGGGGTCTCCCTACAATGAGCAGTACTTC
-	-	TRBV9	TRBJ2-6	CASRGPGGVSGANVLTF	TGTGCCAGCAGAGGGCCCGGGGGCGTGTCTGGGGCCAACGTCCTGACTTTC
-	-	TRBV18	TRBJ2-2	CASSPIRTGTGELFF	TGTGCCAGCTCACCAATCCGGACTGGCACCGGGGAGCTGTTTTTT
-	TRBD2	TRBV27	TRBJ2-5	CASSLTPGGPQETQYF	TGTGCCAGCAGTTTAACTCCGGGGGGACCTCAAGAGACCCAGTACTTC
once	TRBD1	TRBV13	TRBJ1-2	CASSLGTGDDNYGYTF	TGTGCCAGCAGCTTAGGGACAGGGGATGATAACTATGGCTACACCTTC
-	-	TRBV20-1	TRBJ2-7	CSARDDSRHYSYEQYF	TGCAGTGCTAGAGATGACAGTCGGCATTATTCCTACGAGCAGTACTTC
few	-	TRBV5-6	TRBJ2-1	CASSLDPEEQFF	TGTGCCAGCAGCTTGGACCCGGAGGAGCAGTTCTTC
many	-	TRBV12-3/TRBV12-4	TRBJ2-3	CASSLYDLQSTDTQYF	TGTGCCAGCAGTTTATACGATCTCCAGAGCACAGATACGCAGTATTTT
few	-	TRBV5-1	TRBJ1-4	CASSLPTEKLFF	TGCGCCAGCAGCTTACCGACTGAAAAACTGTTTTTT
-	TRBD2	TRBV9	TRBJ2-7	CASSVGTSGRINSYEQYF	TGTGCCAGCAGCGTAGGGACTAGCGGGAGGATTAACTCCTACGAGCAGTACTTC
-	TRBD2	TRBV24-1	TRBJ2-1	CATSGQTSGRDNEQFF	TGTGCCACCAGTGGTCAGACTAGCGGGAGGGACAATGAGCAGTTCTTC
-	-	TRBV30	TRBJ2-1	CAWTPRIYNEQFF	TGTGCCTGGACCCCCAGAATCTACAATGAGCAGTTCTTC
-	TRBD1	TRBV7-2	TRBJ1-1	CASSLGVRGDTEAFF	TGTGCCAGCAGCTTAGGAGTCAGGGGGGACACTGAAGCTTTCTTT
-	-	TRBV20-1	TRBJ2-1	CSAPPFQRSEQFF	TGCAGTGCGCCCCCATTCCAGCGGAGTGAGCAGTTCTTC
few	-	TRBV5-1	TRBJ1-2	CASSLAGTSTYGYTF	TGCGCCAGCAGCCTGGCGGGGACATCCACCTATGGCTACACCTTC
many	-	TRBV10-3	TRBJ2-1	CAIRGAELSYNEQFF	TGTGCCATCAGGGGAGCGGAACTCTCCTACAATGAGCAGTTCTTC
-	-	TRBV4-3	TRBJ2-2	CASSQDLTSAANTGELFF	TGCGCCAGCAGCCAAGATCTGACGAGCGCAGCGAACACCGGGGAGCTGTTTTTT
-	-	TRBV28	TRBJ1-6	CASSLEAGGYNSPLHF	TGTGCCAGCAGTTTGGAGGCAGGTGGCTATAATTCACCCCTCCACTTT
many	-	TRBV24-1	TRBJ2-7	CATSEDSFGEQYF	TGTGCCACCAGTGAGGACAGCTTCGGCGAGCAGTACTTC
-	TRBD1	TRBV7-2	TRBJ1-6	CASSQAGTENSPLHF	TGTGCCAGCAGCCAGGCCGGGACAGAGAATTCACCCCTCCACTTT
-	TRBD2	TRBV12-3/TRBV12-4	TRBJ2-1	CASSRFGTRGRYEQFF	TGTGCCAGCAGTAGATTCGGGACTAGGGGACGCTATGAGCAGTTCTTC
many	TRBD2	TRBV5-1	TRBJ2-1	CASSIGTSGSNEQFF	TGCGCCAGCAGCATAGGGACTAGCGGGAGCAATGAGCAGTTCTTC
-	TRBD2	TRBV7-8	TRBJ2-1	CASSLVTRREGDEQFF	TGTGCCAGCAGCTTAGTTACCCGGCGGGAGGGGGATGAGCAGTTCTTC
few	-	TRBV28	TRBJ2-7	CASWGNVGRPSYEQYF	TGTGCCAGCTGGGGAAACGTAGGGAGACCTTCATACGAGCAGTACTTC
-	TRBD1	TRBV29-1	TRBJ2-5	CSVGTGGLETQYF	TGCAGCGTCGGGACAGGGGGCTTAGAGACCCAGTACTTC
few	TRBD1	TRBV12-3/TRBV12-4	TRBJ1-5	CASSFGRQGYQPQHF	TGTGCCAGCAGTTTTGGCCGACAGGGGTATCAGCCCCAGCATTTT
-	TRBD1	TRBV7-2	TRBJ2-2	CASSPTGSDTGELFF	TGTGCCAGCAGCCCGACAGGGTCCGACACCGGGGAGCTGTTTTTT
many	TRBD2	TRBV6-5	TRBJ2-3	CASRRGLAGTDTQYF	TGTGCCAGCAGGCGAGGACTAGCGGGCACAGATACGCAGTATTTT
-	TRBD1	TRBV12-3/TRBV12-4	TRBJ1-5	CASSAYQGASQPQHF	TGTGCCAGCAGTGCCTATCAGGGGGCGAGTCAGCCCCAGCATTTT
many	-	TRBV24-1	TRBJ2-1	CATRTGGDEQFF	TGTGCCACCAGGACAGGTGGCGATGAGCAGTTCTTC
-	TRBD1	TRBV29-1	TRBJ1-2	CSVEGGQGLANYGYTF	TGCAGCGTTGAGGGGGGACAGGGGCTAGCTAACTATGGCTACACCTTC
-	-	TRBV18	TRBJ2-1	CASSPYSSSDTAYNEQFF	TGTGCCAGCTCACCATATAGCTCCAGCGATACCGCCTACAATGAGCAGTTCTTC
-	-	TRBV10-3	TRBJ2-1	CAISEVPDPYNEQFF	TGTGCCATCAGTGAGGTTCCAGACCCTTACAATGAGCAGTTCTTC